A single sample is the source of the 13 T cell receptor beta chains below, sequenced in a study of CD8+ T cells in alopecia areata. Extracted from the samples, RNA was reverse transcribed into cDNA to serve as the sequencing template. Produced via immunoSEQ multiplex PCR; TCRdb's table is partial and in-frame only. The sample consists of roughly 190,000 clones, more than 55% of them appearing once. The treatment here: oral pan-JAK inhibitor, 5-10 mg twice daily. The source was CD4+ T cells sorted from blood, collected at week 4, from a patient treated with tofacitinib. These receptor sequences come from a human donor with alopecia areata.

The chain uses TRBV7-9 and TRBJ2-1; tentatively, D is TRBD1 (7 bases). CDR3 length: 16 amino acids. Germline V gene lookup returns CDR1 SEHNR and CDR2 FQNEAQ (reference sequence). The germline V and J ends were trimmed by 1 base and 10 bases, with 20 bases remaining between them. Written as DNA, the CDR3 is TGTGCCAGCAGCTTAGAGGGCGGGACTGCGGACAGGGAGCAGTTCTTC. As protein: CASSLEGGTADREQFF. Full variable domain (rest looked up from reference TRBV7-9 and TRBJ2-1): DTGVSQNPRHKITKRGQNVTFRCDPISEHNRLYWYRQTLGQGPEFLTYFQNEAQLEKSRLLSDRFSAERPKGSFSTLEIQRTEQGDSAMYLCASSLEGGTADREQFFGPGTRLTVL.

This clone was counted only a few times. The chain recombines TRBV20-1 with TRBJ2-1, with D hard to call. The germline V and J ends were trimmed by 6 bases and 8 bases, with 11 bases remaining between them. The germline V gene has CDR1 DFQATT and CDR2 SNEGSKA (reference sequence). CDR3 length: 11 amino acids. Here the CDR3 DNA reads TGCAGTGCCGAACCCGGGTATGAGCAGTTCTTC. Residues: CSAEPGYEQFF.

The V call is TRBV4-1, the J call TRBJ2-7, with TRBD1 matching 8 bases. From germline, CDR1 is MGHRA and CDR2 YSYEKL. This CDR3 is built from 14 residues. J gave up 1 base and V 6 bases, and 5 bases lay outside the gene matches. The CDR3 bases are TGCGCCAGCAGTTACCGGGACAGGTCCTACGAGCAGTACTTC. This codes for CASSYRDRSYEQYF.

The CDR3 nucleotides are TGTGCCAGCAGCTTAGATGGTCGGGCGGAGCAGCCCCAGCATTTT. Translation gives CASSLDGRAEQPQHF. This chain uses TRBV11-2 with TRBJ1-5; D call uncertain. Germline V gives CDR1 SGHAT, CDR2 FQNNGV. The V and J ends lost 0 bases and 7 bases respectively, with 13 bases between them. The CDR3 is made up of 15 amino acids.

This chain uses TRBV15 with TRBJ1-2, with 8 nucleotides matching TRBD1. This CDR3 is 19 amino acids long. Germline V gene lookup returns CDR1 LNHNV and CDR2 YYDKDF (reference sequence). After removal of 0 bases from V and 3 bases from J, the junction contained 15 bases not matched to a gene. This CDR3 reads CATSRDKGAGGPKDYGYTF. The CDR3 DNA sequence: TGTGCCACCAGCAGAGATAAGGGGGCAGGGGGCCCCAAGGACTATGGCTACACCTTC.

The chain couples TRBV6-6 to TRBJ1-4; 7 nucleotides align to TRBD1. CDR3 length: 14 amino acids. V gave up 2 bases and J gave up 8 bases; unmatched junction bases: 5. CDR1 is MNHNY, CDR2 SVGAGI, per germline (reference sequence). CDR3 region: CASSYEGAREKLFF. In DNA, the CDR3 is TGTGCCAGCAGTTACGAGGGGGCTAGAGAAAAACTGTTTTTT.

This rearrangement joins TRBV15 to TRBJ2-3; 11 bases fit TRBD2. Germline CDR1 LNHNV, CDR2 YYDKDF (reference sequence). J was trimmed by 5 bases and V by 0 bases; bases with no gene match: 7. The CDR3 is made up of 17 amino acids. For the CDR3, the DNA is TGTGCCACCAGCAGAGAACCGATAGCGGGAGGGGTAGATACGCAGTATTTT. It codes for CATSREPIAGGVDTQYF.

Only a few counts were recorded for this clone. The CDR3 is CSVEGTSGTDTQYF. The CDR3 DNA sequence: TGCAGCGTTGAAGGGACTAGCGGCACAGATACGCAGTATTTT. The chain joins TRBV29-1 to TRBJ2-3; 9 bases line up with TRBD2. Trimming took 1 base from V and 1 from J; bases not matched to a gene: 0. Germline CDR1 reads SQVTM; CDR2 reads ANQGSEA. CDR3 length equals 14 residues.

The J gene is TRBJ2-5, the V gene TRBV29-1, with D uncertain. CDR1 and CDR2 from the germline V gene are SQVTM and ANQGSEA. V lost 5 bases and J lost 1, with 11 bases in between. This CDR3 contains 13 residues. The CDR3 sequence: CSVLVRTQETQYF. The CDR3 region has the DNA TGCAGCGTTCTCGTGCGAACCCAAGAGACCCAGTACTTC.

This sequence joins TRBV29-1 and TRBJ1-1; TRBD1 might be the D (6 bases). CDR3 length: 16 residues. The V and J ends lost 4 bases and 3 bases respectively, with 21 bases between them. CDR1 and CDR2 (germline): SQVTM, ANQGSEA. Written as DNA, the CDR3 is TGCAGCGTTGGCTCAGGGGACTCATCATGGGACACTGAAGCTTTCTTT. It codes for CSVGSGDSSWDTEAFF.

This clone came up a few times. The genes are TRBV7-2 and TRBJ2-1, with a weak D call TRBD1 (5 bases). V shed 4 bases and J shed 6 bases, with 13 bases lying between them. The germline gives CDR1 SGHTA, CDR2 FQGNSA. The CDR3 is 14 residues long. CDR3 sequence (DNA): TGTGCCAGCAGCTCACCAGGGCCGGCCAATGAGCAGTTCTTC. It encodes CASSSPGPANEQFF.

Within the sample, this clone is medium-sized (0.01 to 0.1%). Additional DNA sequences in this sample encode the identical CDR3. CDR3 nucleotide sequence: TGTGCCAGTAGTACCCCTTATAATGAGCAGTTCTTC. Protein: CASSTPYNEQFF. The V and J genes are TRBV19 and TRBJ2-1; no clear D. V dropped 4 bases and J dropped 7 bases, with 8 bases sitting between them. CDR3 length equals 12 residues. The germline V gene encodes CDR1 LNHDA and CDR2 SQIVND (reference sequence).

This clone was observed a few times. The J gene is TRBJ2-3, the V gene TRBV9, with 9 bases that match TRBD2. The V gene's germline CDR1 is SGDLS and CDR2 YYNGEE. After removal of 0 bases from V and 7 bases from J, the junction contained 9 bases not matched to a gene. This CDR3 is built from 16 residues. CDR3 in DNA: TGTGCCAGCAGCGTAGTCGGCGGGAGGGGCGATAATACGCAGTATTTT. Translation: CASSVVGGRGDNTQYF.